This passage covers 21 T cell receptor beta chains from one sample sequenced in a study of T cells after yellow fever vaccination. TCRdb recomputed calls from the 5' RACE reads with MiXCR, one row per CDR3 protein. Among 90,000 to 150,000 distinct CDR3 sequences listed, roughly 6.8% were seen once. Sequenced here: CD4+ T cells sorted from PBMCs, sampled around 45 days after the first yellow fever vaccination. Every receptor here comes from a man aged 18 to 29 who received the YFV17D yellow fever vaccine.

This clonotype was recorded at least ten times. This chain links TRBV20-1 with TRBJ2-5; D is ambiguous. V dropped 3 bases and J dropped 4 bases, with 9 bases sitting between them. CDR1 is DFQATT, CDR2 SNEGSKA, per germline (reference sequence). This CDR3 spans 12 amino acids. CDR3 sequence reads: CSASSDLETQYF. CDR3 DNA sequence: TGCAGTGCTAGTTCAGATCTAGAGACCCAGTACTTC.

This clonotype was counted many times. The chain joins TRBV6-2 or TRBV6-3 to TRBJ1-1, with no clear D. This CDR3 is 11 amino acids long. The germline gives CDR1 MNHEY, CDR2 SVGEGT. V was trimmed by 0 bases and J by 6 bases, leaving 2 bases between them. The CDR3 loop is CASSYSSEAFF. The CDR3, as DNA: TGTGCCAGCAGTTACTCCTCTGAAGCTTTCTTT.

This clonotype was observed a handful of times. This chain connects TRBV11-2 to TRBJ2-4; D possibly corresponds to TRBD1 (6 bases). V gave up 1 base and J gave up 0 bases, with 16 bases separating them. Germline-derived CDR1 and CDR2 are SGHAT and FQNNGV. This CDR3 region has 18 residues. The CDR3 is CASSLGLTGELAKNIQYF. The CDR3 DNA sequence: TGTGCCAGCAGCTTAGGCCTGACAGGAGAACTAGCCAAAAACATTCAGTACTTC.

This clonotype showed up just a few times. The chain's CDR3 is CASNRDRRANYGYTF. The CDR3, as DNA: TGTGCCAGCAACCGGGACAGGAGAGCTAACTATGGCTACACCTTC. This chain connects TRBV12-3 or TRBV12-4 to TRBJ1-2, with 8 nucleotides matching TRBD1. This CDR3 has 15 residues. V gave up 7 bases and J gave up 0 bases; unmatched junction bases: 7.

There are a few counts of this clonotype. The rearrangement links TRBV19 to TRBJ2-1, with 7 bases identical to TRBD2. Germline CDR1 LNHDA, CDR2 SQIVND (reference sequence). J was trimmed by 1 base and V by 5 bases; bases with no gene match: 5. The CDR3 contains 15 residues. CDR3 bases: TGTGCCAGTAGTGAGCGGGGTAGATCCTACAATGAGCAGTTCTTC. It specifies CASSERGRSYNEQFF.

This clonotype has a count of ten or more. The rearrangement joins TRBV2 to TRBJ2-3, with 7 bases aligning to TRBD1. CDR1 and CDR2 (germline): SNHLY, FYNNEI. This CDR3 spans 14 amino acids. V lost 4 bases and J lost 1; bases outside the gene matches: 2. CDR3 sequence (DNA): TGTGCCAGCAGTGGTCAGGGGGGCACAGATACGCAGTATTTT. It codes for CASSGQGGTDTQYF.

On this clonotype itself: This sequence may be a read error, since a much larger clone differs from it by one base. V and J are TRBV28 and TRBJ1-1; no clear D gene. Germline V gene data show CDR1 as MDHEN and CDR2 as SYDVKM. There are 13 residues in the CDR3. The DNA for the CDR3 is TGTGCCAGCGTCCGCTGGCTGAACACTAAAGCTTTCTTT. It encodes CASVRWLNTKAFF.

This clonotype was seen many times. The chain carries TRBV5-6 and TRBJ2-3, with D unresolved. The V end was cut by 5 bases, the J end by 5 bases, with 15 bases between. Germline loops: CDR1 SGHDT, CDR2 YYEEEE. The CDR3 is made up of 14 amino acids. CDR3 DNA sequence: TGTGCCAGCAGGAGGATCCCGTCGGGAGATACGCAGTATTTT. Encoded protein: CASRRIPSGDTQYF.

The chain couples TRBV6-5 to TRBJ1-1; D gene uncertain. Per the germline V gene, CDR1 is MNHEY and CDR2 is SVGAGI. The CDR3 is 14 amino acids. V lost 0 bases, J lost 2 bases, and 7 bases lay in between. In nucleotides, the CDR3 is TGTGCCAGCAGTTACTCTAGGGTAAACACTGAAGCTTTCTTT. Translating it yields CASSYSRVNTEAFF.

The chain carries TRBV5-1 and TRBJ1-1, with a possible D match to TRBD1 (5 bases). Trimming stripped 0 bases from V and 0 bases from J, with 15 bases between. This CDR3 is 17 amino acids long. Germline V CDR1 and CDR2: SGHRS, YFSETQ. Here the CDR3 reads CASSLANWGGMNTEAFF. CDR3 coding DNA: TGCGCCAGCAGCTTGGCTAACTGGGGGGGAATGAACACTGAAGCTTTCTTT.

This clonotype occurred many times. The chain combines TRBV10-3 with TRBJ2-7, with 10 bases that match TRBD1. This CDR3 has 14 amino acids. V lost 5 bases, J lost 3 bases, and 4 bases stayed unmatched. CDR1 ENHRY and CDR2 SYGVKD come from the germline V gene. The DNA of the CDR3 is TGTGCCATCAGTTCCGGGACAGGGGTCTACGAGCAGTACTTC. Translation: CAISSGTGVYEQYF.

This clonotype has at least ten counts. The chain is built from TRBV25-1 and TRBJ2-3; D not certain. The CDR3 spans 14 residues. CDR1 is MGHDK, CDR2 SYGVNS, per germline. Trimming stripped 3 bases from V and 0 bases from J, with 7 bases between. The chain's CDR3 is CASSDRPSTDTQYF. The CDR3 bases are TGTGCCAGCAGTGATCGGCCTAGCACAGATACGCAGTATTTT.

This clonotype was observed many times. The chain links TRBV5-5 to TRBJ1-6; D is uncertain. Trimming pared 0 bases from V and 4 bases from J, leaving 17 bases between. The CDR3 totals 18 residues. The germline CDR1 and CDR2 sequences are SGHKS and YYEKEE (reference sequence). The CDR3 bases are TGTGCCAGCAGCTTGGGCCACGTCTCCCGTGGATATAATTCACCCCTCCACTTT. This gives the protein CASSLGHVSRGYNSPLHF.

This clonotype was seen more than once but under ten times. This chain uses TRBV7-2 with TRBJ2-2, with 8 bases that match TRBD2. The CDR3 runs to 15 residues. The junction had 6 bases not matched to a gene; V was cut back by 5 bases and J by 4 bases. Germline V gene data show CDR1 as SGHTA and CDR2 as FQGNSA. The CDR3 protein is CASSAAGGRTGELFF. Written as DNA, the CDR3 is TGTGCCAGCAGCGCCGCGGGGGGCCGCACCGGGGAGCTGTTTTTT.

The V gene is TRBV4-2, the J gene TRBJ1-1, with D unclear. From germline, CDR1 is LGHNA and CDR2 YNFKEQ. CDR3 length: 13 amino acids. The germline V and J ends were trimmed by 4 bases and 8 bases, with 14 bases remaining between them. CDR3 sequence reads: CASSPGLLSEAFF. The DNA for the CDR3 is TGTGCCAGCAGCCCCGGGCTCCTCTCCGAAGCTTTCTTT.

This clonotype was seen repeatedly, ten times or more. V and J are TRBV7-2 and TRBJ2-7, with TRBD2 matching over 11 bases. This CDR3 has 13 amino acids. Trimming removed 7 bases from V and 4 bases from J; junction bases left unmatched: 3. The germline gives CDR1 SGHTA, CDR2 FQGNSA. The CDR3 here is CASTWTSGYEQYF. For the CDR3, the DNA is TGTGCCAGCACCTGGACTAGCGGGTACGAGCAGTACTTC.

The sample holds a few counts of this clonotype. The chain employs TRBV12-3 or TRBV12-4 and TRBJ1-5; TRBD1 matches at 11 bases. The junction had 9 bases not matched to a gene; V was cut back by 5 bases and J by 6 bases. The CDR3 has 16 residues. Here the CDR3 reads CASSPWTGGMPQPQHF. Written as DNA, the CDR3 is TGTGCCAGCAGTCCTTGGACAGGGGGCATGCCTCAGCCCCAGCATTTT.

This clonotype was counted ten times or more. This chain uses TRBV7-2 with TRBJ2-4; 9 bases map to TRBD2. This CDR3 has 16 amino acids. The germline gives CDR1 SGHTA, CDR2 FQGNSA. V dropped 5 bases and J dropped 8; count of bases not matched to a gene: 13. CDR3 DNA sequence: TGTGCCAGCAGCACTTACAGCGGGGGGCCCCGGGACATTCAGTACTTC. It translates to CASSTYSGGPRDIQYF.

This clonotype was seen repeatedly, ten times or more. The chain uses TRBV11-2 and TRBJ2-1; no definite D call. Germline lookup yields CDR1 SGHAT and CDR2 FQNNGV. The CDR3 is made up of 14 amino acids. The V and J ends lost 1 base and 0 bases respectively, with 4 bases between them. The CDR3: CASSLVLSYNEQFF. In nucleotides, the CDR3 is TGTGCCAGCAGCTTAGTGCTCTCCTACAATGAGCAGTTCTTC.

The rearrangement joins TRBV30 to TRBJ1-4; the D is unclear. The CDR3 has 12 amino acids. CDR1 is GTSNPN and CDR2 is SVGIG in the germline V gene (reference sequence). V lost 4 bases, J lost 4 bases, and 7 bases lay in between. The CDR3 sequence: CAWTAVNEKLFF. The DNA of the CDR3 is TGTGCCTGGACCGCGGTTAATGAAAAACTGTTTTTT.

This clonotype was observed a few times. The V call is TRBV7-6, the J call TRBJ2-7, with 7 bases aligning to TRBD1. The V gene's germline CDR1 is SGHVS and CDR2 FNYEAQ. J was trimmed by 6 bases and V by 1 base; bases with no gene match: 6. The CDR3 is made up of 14 amino acids. CDR3: CASSLVGGLSEQYV. CDR3 sequence (DNA): TGTGCCAGCAGCTTAGTAGGGGGCCTATCCGAGCAGTACGTC.